Shown below are 30 T cell receptor beta chains from a single sample sequenced in a study of blood T cell repertoires in COVID-19. Generated by immunoSEQ multiplex PCR, the TCRdb table keeps only in-frame clones and is missing some. The table includes roughly 300,000 clones, about 92% detected once. Sequencing was performed on PBMCs or T cells enriched from blood (not recorded which). The receptors originated from a woman under 40 who had recovered from COVID-19.

V and J are TRBV28 and TRBJ2-3, with D possibly TRBD2 on 5 matching bases. V dropped 2 bases and J dropped 10 bases, with 16 bases sitting between them. The germline gives CDR1 MDHEN, CDR2 SYDVKM. This CDR3 spans 14 amino acids. The CDR3 reads CASSLQSGNGAQYF. CDR3 DNA sequence: TGTGCCAGCAGTTTACAGTCCGGGAATGGGGCGCAGTATTTT.

The genes are TRBV3-1 (or the pseudogene TRBV3-2) and TRBJ1-3; no definite D call. This CDR3 contains 16 residues. In germline, CDR1 is LGHDT, CDR2 YNNKEL (reference sequence). The ends were cut back, 0 bases at V and 0 bases at J, with 9 bases in the middle. This CDR3 is CASSQDPAVSGNTIYF. The CDR3 DNA follows: TGTGCCAGCAGCCAAGATCCCGCAGTCTCTGGAAACACCATATATTTT.

The chain is built from TRBV19 and TRBJ2-7; 10 bases fit TRBD2. The J segment lost 6 bases and the V segment lost 4 bases, leaving 15 bases of the junction unmatched. The CDR3 length is 17 residues. The germline gives CDR1 LNHDA, CDR2 SQIVND (reference sequence). CDR3 loop: CASSTAFLSGRASEQYF. CDR3 DNA sequence: TGTGCCAGTAGTACCGCCTTCCTCAGCGGGAGGGCCTCCGAGCAGTACTTC.

The chain links TRBV6-5 to TRBJ1-5; D uncertain. Germline CDR1 MNHEY, CDR2 SVGAGI. The CDR3 runs 15 residues. V lost 2 bases to trimming and J lost 5 bases, with 13 bases between them. CDR3 nucleotide sequence: TGTGCCAGCAGTTACGTGAGCGTCAAGTATCAGCCCCAGCATTTT. Protein product: CASSYVSVKYQPQHF.

The CDR3 here is CASSRGLATLNEQFF. The CDR3 coding sequence is TGTGCCAGCAGCCGCGGGCTAGCTACTTTAAATGAGCAGTTCTTC. The V call is TRBV27, the J call TRBJ2-1; TRBD2 might be the D (5 bases). CDR1 MNHEY and CDR2 SMNVEV come from the germline V gene (reference sequence). Trimming cost V 6 bases and J 7 bases, with 19 bases left between them. CDR3 length: 15 residues.

The CDR3 protein is CASSTGRGNNEQFF. The CDR3 bases are TGTGCCAGTAGTACGGGGCGGGGTAACAATGAGCAGTTCTTC. The genes are TRBV19 and TRBJ2-1; TRBD2 might be the D (6 bases). V was clipped by 4 bases and J by 5 bases, with 12 bases between them. This CDR3 is built from 14 residues. The V gene's germline CDR1 is LNHDA and CDR2 SQIVND (reference sequence).

This rearrangement joins TRBV3-1 (or the pseudogene TRBV3-2) to TRBJ1-2, with D tentatively TRBD1 (5 bases). This CDR3 has 14 residues. Germline CDR1 reads LGHDT; CDR2 reads YNNKEL (reference sequence). Trimming shortened V by 5 bases and J by 4 bases, and 14 bases separated the two germline ends. CDR3 nucleotides: TGTGCCAGCAGCGCCGGGGGATCAAGCTATGGCTACACCTTC. It encodes CASSAGGSSYGYTF.

The rearrangement links TRBV19 to TRBJ1-2; possible D gene TRBD1, 6 bases. CDR3 length equals 13 residues. The V end was cut by 11 bases, the J end by 2 bases, with 15 bases between. CDR1 and CDR2 (germline): LNHDA, SQIVND (reference sequence). Here the CDR3 DNA reads TGTGCCCATCGAGGGGGGGCCAACTATGGCTACACCTTC. It codes for CAHRGGANYGYTF.

V usage is TRBV3-1 (or the pseudogene TRBV3-2) and J usage is TRBJ2-1, with D uncertain. Germline CDR1 is LGHDT and CDR2 is YNNKEL (reference sequence). V shed 8 bases and J shed 4 bases, with 9 bases lying between them. The CDR3 spans 12 residues. The CDR3 region has the DNA TGTGCCAGCTCCGGTCAATACAATGAGCAGTTCTTC. The encoded protein is CASSGQYNEQFF.

The chain recombines TRBV5-1 with TRBJ2-2; 8 bases align to TRBD1. Per the germline V gene, CDR1 is SGHRS and CDR2 is YFSETQ. The trim removed 1 base at V and 6 bases at J, leaving 5 bases unmatched. The CDR3 sequence is 15 residues long. CDR3 loop: CASSLLTGAPGELFF. CDR3 in DNA: TGCGCCAGCAGCTTGTTGACAGGGGCCCCCGGGGAGCTGTTTTTT.

V gene TRBV2 combines with J gene TRBJ1-6; D remains unclear. The CDR3 is made up of 15 amino acids. CDR1 SNHLY and CDR2 FYNNEI come from the germline V gene. Between the trimmed V and J ends, which lost 7 bases and 6 bases, there was a span of 16 bases. The CDR3 region has the DNA TGTGCCAGCAACCCTATAGGAGTGGGTAATTCACCCCTCCACTTT. It encodes CASNPIGVGNSPLHF.

This clone was recorded once. CDR3 DNA: TGTGCCAGCAGGACCCGGGGGGCTAGGGTTATCGGGTCTGGGGCCAACGTCCTGACTTTC. This codes for CASRTRGARVIGSGANVLTF. This rearrangement joins TRBV28 to TRBJ2-6; D might be TRBD2 (7 bases). The CDR3 has 20 amino acids. Germline V CDR1 and CDR2: MDHEN, SYDVKM. V lost 6 bases and J 1 base, leaving 25 bases between the germline ends.

Only one count was recorded for this clone. The rearrangement joins TRBV28 to TRBJ1-5; TRBD1 is a possible D gene (6 bases). Germline CDR1 MDHEN, CDR2 SYDVKM. CDR3 length equals 15 residues. V was clipped by 8 bases and J by 4 bases, with 18 bases between them. The CDR3 DNA follows: TGTGCCAGCGGAATGATAGACAGGACGAATCAGCCCCAGCATTTT. Amino acid sequence: CASGMIDRTNQPQHF.

The chain carries TRBV11-2 and TRBJ1-3; perhaps TRBD1 as D (5 bases). Germline CDR1 reads SGHAT; CDR2 reads FQNNGV. Deletions cut 2 bases from V and 0 bases from J, with 14 bases between. The CDR3 runs to 17 residues. In DNA, the CDR3 is TGTGCCAGCAGCTTATCCTCAGGGTCTTTCTCTGGAAACACCATATATTTT. Translation gives CASSLSSGSFSGNTIYF.

For the CDR3, the DNA is TGTGCCAGCAGTCCGCACTCTTCAACCCCAGATACGCAGTATTTT. Protein sequence: CASSPHSSTPDTQYF. The genes are TRBV28 and TRBJ2-3, with D unresolved. V shed 5 bases and J shed 4 bases, with 16 bases lying between them. The CDR3 loop spans 15 amino acids. Per the germline V gene, CDR1 is MDHEN and CDR2 is SYDVKM.

V and J are TRBV27 and TRBJ2-5; the D gene is possibly TRBD1 (5 bases). The CDR3 has 13 residues. V was clipped by 8 bases and J by 5 bases, with 15 bases between them. Germline CDR1 and CDR2: MNHEY and SMNVEV (reference sequence). This CDR3 reads CASGSGWVETQYF. DNA of the CDR3: TGTGCCAGCGGTTCAGGGTGGGTGGAGACCCAGTACTTC.

V and J are TRBV7-2 and TRBJ1-6; D possibly corresponds to TRBD1 (5 bases). V was shortened by 4 bases and J by 14 bases, with 18 bases between the two germline ends. CDR1 is SGHTA, CDR2 FQGNSA, per germline. The CDR3 runs 14 residues. In DNA, the CDR3 is TGTGCCAGCAGCTACCAGGGATCTGCTGGGACCCTCCACTTT. Translating gives CASSYQGSAGTLHF.

J is TRBJ1-1 and V is TRBV5-8; perhaps TRBD1 as D (5 bases). The CDR3 contains 15 residues. Deletions cut 2 bases from V and 3 bases from J, with 14 bases between. Germline-derived CDR1 and CDR2 are SGHTS and YDEGEE. The CDR3 DNA follows: TGTGCCAGCAGCTTTAGCCGACAGTACGACACTGAAGCTTTCTTT. It translates to CASSFSRQYDTEAFF.

This clone occurred once. The gene calls are TRBV7-2 and TRBJ2-3; 12 bases align to TRBD2. The V gene's germline CDR1 is SGHTA and CDR2 FQGNSA. With 5 bases clipped from V and 0 bases from J, the junction kept 3 bases outside the gene matches. This CDR3 region has 16 residues. The CDR3 DNA reads TGTGCCAGCAGCCACGGGACTAGCGGGAGCACAGATACGCAGTATTTT. As protein: CASSHGTSGSTDTQYF. The entire variable domain, with the rest obtained from reference TRBV7-2 and TRBJ2-3, is as follows: GAGVSQSPSNKVTEKGKDVELRCDPISGHTALYWYRQSLGQGLEFLIYFQGNSAPDKSGLPSDRFSAERTGGSVSTLTIQRTQQEDSAVYLCASSHGTSGSTDTQYFGPGTRLTVL.

The gene calls are TRBV24-1 and TRBJ2-1; TRBD2 matches 14 bases. V lost 2 bases, J lost 4 bases, and 6 bases stayed unmatched. The CDR3 is 18 residues long. The germline V gene has CDR1 KGHDR and CDR2 SFDVKD. The CDR3 nucleotides read TGTGCCACCAGTGATTCTGGGACTAGCGGGAGAAGATACAATGAGCAGTTCTTC. Residues: CATSDSGTSGRRYNEQFF.

This chain uses TRBV7-9 with TRBJ2-1; 14 positions agree with TRBD2. Germline values: CDR1 SEHNR, CDR2 FQNEAQ (reference sequence). The CDR3 totals 16 residues. The V and J ends lost 6 bases and 10 bases, in that order; junction bases with no gene match: 11. CDR3 nucleotides: TGTGCCAGCAGGCCCAGACTAGCGGGAGGGCCAGGGGAGCAGTTCTTC. Amino acid sequence: CASRPRLAGGPGEQFF.

This rearrangement joins TRBV6-5 to TRBJ2-4; 7 bases line up with TRBD2. The germline V gene encodes CDR1 MNHEY and CDR2 SVGAGI. V dropped 6 bases and J dropped 5; count of bases not matched to a gene: 10. The length of the CDR3 is 15 residues. CDR3 nucleotides: TGTGCCAGCAGGCCGGGGGAGGCGGGGGAAAACATTCAGTACTTC. Encoded protein: CASRPGEAGENIQYF.

The chain joins TRBV3-1 (or the pseudogene TRBV3-2) to TRBJ2-7; D gene uncertain. The CDR3 runs to 15 residues. Per the germline V gene, CDR1 is LGHDT and CDR2 is YNNKEL (reference sequence). The V and J ends lost 4 bases and 5 bases respectively, with 18 bases between them. The CDR3 DNA follows: TGTGCCAGCAGCCCCCCTTGGAGCCAATCTCACGAGCAGTACTTC. Translating it yields CASSPPWSQSHEQYF.

The J gene is TRBJ1-5, the V gene TRBV18; TRBD1 matches 8 bases. The trim removed 5 bases at V and 3 bases at J, leaving 3 bases unmatched. This CDR3 has 14 residues. Germline V lookup: CDR1 KGHSH, CDR2 LQKENI. The CDR3 sequence: CASSGQGYNQPQHF. CDR3 DNA sequence: TGTGCCAGCTCAGGACAGGGTTACAATCAGCCCCAGCATTTT.

The CDR3 DNA reads as TGTGCCAGCAGCTTAGTATTCCAGCGCTCTCAAGAGACCCAGTACTTC. This gives the protein CASSLVFQRSQETQYF. The chain is built from TRBV7-9 and TRBJ2-5, with D unclear. Germline values: CDR1 SEHNR, CDR2 FQNEAQ (reference sequence). Trimming removed 1 base from V and 2 bases from J, with 14 bases in between. CDR3 length: 16 amino acids.

The chain is built from TRBV4-3 and TRBJ1-1; D is possibly TRBD1 (5 bases). The CDR3 runs 14 residues. V was shortened by 1 base and J by 5 bases, with 11 bases between the two germline ends. Germline V gives CDR1 LGHNA, CDR2 YSLEER. Here the CDR3 DNA reads TGCGCCAGCAGCCAAGTTCGGGGGAGTACTGAAGCTTTCTTT. It translates to CASSQVRGSTEAFF.

This chain uses TRBV6-2 or TRBV6-3 with TRBJ2-3; weak D call: TRBD2 (6 bases). The CDR3 is 16 residues long. Germline V gene sequence: CDR1 MNHEY, CDR2 SVGEGT. Deletions cut 2 bases from V and 4 bases from J, with 16 bases between. DNA of the CDR3: TGTGCCAGCAGTTACCCAGACCGGGACTTTTCAGATACGCAGTATTTT. Its translation: CASSYPDRDFSDTQYF.

In the case of this clone: This sample includes further DNA sequences coding for the same CDR3. This sequence joins TRBV30 and TRBJ2-2; D gene uncertain. CDR1 is GTSNPN and CDR2 is SVGIG in the germline V gene (reference sequence). The CDR3 has 11 residues. V lost 5 bases and J lost 8, with 9 bases in between. Written as DNA, the CDR3 is TGTGCCTGGTCGGGTTCAGGGGAGCTGTTTTTT. Its translation: CAWSGSGELFF.

The rearrangement links TRBV6-2 or TRBV6-3 to TRBJ1-5, with 9 positions matching TRBD1. The length of the CDR3 is 18 residues. CDR1 is MNHEY and CDR2 is SVGEGT in the germline V gene. Trimming took 4 bases from V and 2 from J; bases not matched to a gene: 12. CDR3 protein: CASSSPAGQGTGNQPQHF. DNA for the CDR3: TGTGCCAGCAGTTCCCCTGCCGGACAGGGGACGGGCAATCAGCCCCAGCATTTT.

V and J are TRBV7-3 and TRBJ2-2; 10 nucleotides agree with TRBD2. Trimming removed 2 bases from V and 6 bases from J; junction bases left unmatched: 3. This CDR3 is built from 15 residues. Germline V gene data show CDR1 as SGHTA and CDR2 as FQGTGA. The chain's CDR3 is CASSLASGSAGELFF. DNA for the CDR3: TGTGCCAGCAGCTTAGCTAGCGGGAGTGCCGGGGAGCTGTTTTTT.